These 28 T cell receptor beta chains came from one sample sequenced in a study of T cell changes during pregnancy in multiple sclerosis. Sequenced by immunoSEQ multiplex PCR; TCRdb stores in-frame clones only, minus some. The table lists some 140,000 clones, less than 97% of them singletons. Sequencing used peripheral blood, obtained after pregnancy. The receptors shown here come from a female donor with multiple sclerosis, enrolled in a pregnancy study.

V usage is TRBV7-8 and J usage is TRBJ2-5; D not certain. V dropped 5 bases and J dropped 2 bases, with 12 bases sitting between them. The CDR3 is made up of 14 amino acids. Looked up from germline, CDR1 is SGHVS and CDR2 is FQNEAQ. CDR3 DNA: TGTGCCAGCAGCCCAAATACGCGACAAGAGACCCAGTACTTC. Its translation: CASSPNTRQETQYF.

This chain links TRBV4-1 with TRBJ1-1; no reliable D call. CDR3 length: 16 amino acids. Trimming shortened V by 0 bases and J by 0 bases, and 11 bases separated the two germline ends. Germline CDR1 is MGHRA and CDR2 is YSYEKL. CDR3 protein: CASSQDRGGLNTEAFF. The CDR3 nucleotides read TGCGCCAGCAGCCAAGATCGAGGCGGGCTGAACACTGAAGCTTTCTTT.

The chain couples TRBV7-8 to TRBJ2-2, with 9 positions matching TRBD1. This CDR3 is 15 amino acids long. Per the germline V gene, CDR1 is SGHVS and CDR2 is FQNEAQ. With 5 bases clipped from V and 3 bases from J, the junction kept 4 bases outside the gene matches. The CDR3 nucleotides are TGTGCCAGCAGCCCGGGACAGGGCTACACCGGGGAGCTGTTTTTT. Residues: CASSPGQGYTGELFF.

The chain recombines TRBV5-4 with TRBJ2-3; 9 bases match TRBD2. J lost 1 base, V lost 4 bases, and 4 bases had no gene match. Germline V CDR1 and CDR2: SGHNT, YYREEE (reference sequence). CDR3 length equals 15 residues. The CDR3 is CASSESGRRTDTQYF. As DNA, the CDR3 is TGTGCCAGCAGCGAAAGCGGGAGGCGCACAGATACGCAGTATTTT.

This sequence joins TRBV7-8 and TRBJ1-2; D remains ambiguous. The CDR3 is 13 residues long. Looked up from germline, CDR1 is SGHVS and CDR2 is FQNEAQ. The ends were cut back, 1 base at V and 5 bases at J, with 8 bases in the middle. Here the CDR3 DNA reads TGTGCCAGCAGCTTAGGCAGTCCGTATGGCTACACCTTC. Residues: CASSLGSPYGYTF.

The chain combines TRBV7-2 with TRBJ2-4; no clear D. Germline CDR1 reads SGHTA; CDR2 reads FQGNSA. Between the trimmed V and J ends, which lost 1 base and 5 bases, there was a span of 9 bases. There are 14 residues in the CDR3. The CDR3 nucleotides are TGTGCCAGCAGCTTAGATAGTCCCCAAAACATTCAGTACTTC. Translated, it gives CASSLDSPQNIQYF.

This clone has just one count. V usage is TRBV27 and J usage is TRBJ2-7, with TRBD2 matching over 11 bases. This CDR3 has 18 amino acids. J lost 3 bases, V lost 6 bases, and 16 bases had no gene match. Germline CDR1 reads MNHEY; CDR2 reads SMNVEV (reference sequence). The CDR3 loop reads CASRHGPGSTSGNYEQYF. The CDR3 DNA is TGTGCCAGCAGACATGGGCCAGGATCGACTAGCGGGAACTACGAGCAGTACTTC.

This sequence joins TRBV9 and TRBJ1-2; D uncertain. V was clipped by 2 bases and J by 0 bases, with 20 bases between them. Germline CDR1 reads SGDLS; CDR2 reads YYNGEE. The CDR3 has 18 residues. In DNA form, the CDR3 reads TGTGCCAGCAGCGTCGGCCGGGTAGCTCAACCTCCTAACTATGGCTACACCTTC. This codes for CASSVGRVAQPPNYGYTF.

The V gene is TRBV7-6, the J gene TRBJ2-5; TRBD1 matches 11 bases. The CDR3 loop spans 21 amino acids. The V gene end was trimmed by 3 bases and the J gene end by 10 bases; junction bases not matched to a gene: 28. Germline CDR1 and CDR2: SGHVS and FNYEAQ. This CDR3 is CASSFPQGTGGVTSGARDQYF. As DNA, the CDR3 is TGTGCCAGCAGCTTTCCCCAAGGGACAGGGGGGGTGACTTCGGGAGCGAGGGACCAGTACTTC.

The chain uses TRBV15 and TRBJ1-1; D perhaps matches TRBD1 (5 bases). Germline values: CDR1 LNHNV, CDR2 YYDKDF (reference sequence). The CDR3 consists of 14 residues. The V end lost 0 bases, the J end lost 13 bases, and 18 bases lay between the germline ends. CDR3 sequence reads: CATSRDRGWGVVFF. CDR3 nucleotides: TGTGCCACCAGCAGAGATAGGGGTTGGGGGGTGGTTTTCTTT.

The rearrangement joins TRBV28 to TRBJ2-5, with 7 bases fitting TRBD2. The length of the CDR3 is 16 residues. J lost 1 base, V lost 6 bases, and 11 bases had no gene match. Germline CDR1 reads MDHEN; CDR2 reads SYDVKM. In DNA, the CDR3 is TGTGCCAGCAGATTTGGGTTCGGGGGGTCCCAAGAGACCCAGTACTTC. Translation gives CASRFGFGGSQETQYF.

V and J are TRBV7-9 and TRBJ1-4; tentatively, D is TRBD1 (6 bases). Germline CDR1 SEHNR, CDR2 FQNEAQ (reference sequence). This CDR3 contains 14 residues. Trimming pared 5 bases from V and 8 bases from J, leaving 15 bases between. CDR3 residues: CASSPQGRGEKLFF. CDR3 bases: TGTGCCAGCAGCCCCCAGGGGAGAGGAGAAAAACTGTTTTTT.

The CDR3 nucleotides read TGTGCCAGCGGAGCCCCTAACTATGGCTACACCTTC. It translates to CASGAPNYGYTF. The V call is TRBV7-9, the J call TRBJ1-2; D is ambiguous. This CDR3 has 12 residues. Germline V gene sequence: CDR1 SEHNR, CDR2 FQNEAQ (reference sequence). The germline V and J ends were trimmed by 8 bases and 0 bases, with 7 bases remaining between them.

The chain employs TRBV19 and TRBJ2-3; 7 bases agree with TRBD2. This CDR3 is 15 amino acids long. V was clipped by 3 bases and J by 4 bases; unmatched bases: 7. Germline assignment: CDR1 LNHDA and CDR2 SQIVND (reference sequence). The CDR3 nucleotides are TGTGCCAGTAGTATCGGAGCGGGATTGGCAGATACGCAGTATTTT. It specifies CASSIGAGLADTQYF.

The chain uses TRBV6-6 and TRBJ2-2; the match to TRBD2 covers 11 bases. The J segment lost 6 bases and the V segment lost 2 bases, leaving 5 bases of the junction unmatched. The CDR3 has 16 amino acids. In germline, CDR1 is MNHNY, CDR2 SVGAGI (reference sequence). The CDR3 DNA follows: TGTGCCAGCAGTTACCCCCGTAGCGGGAGGGCCGGGGAGCTGTTTTTT. Encoded protein: CASSYPRSGRAGELFF.

The V call is TRBV4-2, the J call TRBJ2-7; 11 nucleotides agree with TRBD1. The CDR3 totals 18 residues. V trimming: 4 bases; J trimming: 9 bases; junction bases outside the gene matches: 20. CDR1 and CDR2 from the germline V gene are LGHNA and YNFKEQ. This CDR3 is CASSPSPLGQGAQGGQYF. As DNA, the CDR3 is TGTGCCAGCAGCCCAAGCCCACTCGGACAGGGGGCGCAAGGCGGGCAGTACTTC.

The rearrangement uses TRBV4-1 and TRBJ1-1; D possibly corresponds to TRBD1 (6 bases). The V end lost 2 bases, the J end lost 10 bases, and 17 bases lay between the germline ends. Germline loops: CDR1 MGHRA, CDR2 YSYEKL. The CDR3 totals 14 residues. The CDR3 reads CASSQFRDTESAFF. The DNA for the CDR3 is TGCGCCAGCAGCCAATTCCGGGACACAGAGTCAGCTTTCTTT.

The chain combines TRBV28 with TRBJ2-3; D uncertain. The germline V gene has CDR1 MDHEN and CDR2 SYDVKM. With 6 bases removed from V and 5 bases from J, the gap between germline ends came to 15 bases. The CDR3 totals 14 residues. The CDR3: CASSLDPLRDTQYF. The CDR3 coding sequence is TGTGCCAGCAGCCTAGACCCCCTGAGAGATACGCAGTATTTT.

The rearrangement joins TRBV28 to TRBJ2-4, with 8 bases that match TRBD1. The CDR3 covers 16 residues. Unmatched junction bases numbered 10, after V lost 8 bases and J lost 1 base. The germline gives CDR1 MDHEN, CDR2 SYDVKM. The CDR3 here is CASGSQGARAKNIQYF. The CDR3 DNA reads TGTGCCAGCGGAAGTCAGGGGGCTCGGGCCAAAAACATTCAGTACTTC. Filled out from reference TRBV28 and TRBJ2-4, the complete variable domain reads DVKVTQSSRYLVKRTGEKVFLECVQDMDHENMFWYRQDPGLGLRLIYFSYDVKMKEKGDIPEGYSVSREKKERFSLILESASTNQTSMYLCASGSQGARAKNIQYFGAGTRLSVL.

The rearrangement uses TRBV6-6 and TRBJ2-2; D call uncertain. The CDR3 totals 11 residues. Germline V gene lookup returns CDR1 MNHNY and CDR2 SVGAGI (reference sequence). The germline V and J ends were trimmed by 8 bases and 5 bases, with 6 bases remaining between them. The chain's CDR3 is CASERTGELFF. CDR3 DNA sequence: TGTGCCAGCGAGAGGACCGGGGAGCTGTTTTTT.

The chain carries TRBV5-1 and TRBJ2-3; 8 bases match TRBD2. Germline CDR1 and CDR2: SGHRS and YFSETQ. After removal of 4 bases from V and 5 bases from J, the junction contained 15 bases not matched to a gene. This CDR3 spans 17 amino acids. The DNA of the CDR3 is TGCGCCAGCAGCCCCAGCGGGACTAGGGCCCACGGAGATACGCAGTATTTT. Encoded protein: CASSPSGTRAHGDTQYF.

The chain combines TRBV6-5 with TRBJ2-5; no reliable D call. Germline loops: CDR1 MNHEY, CDR2 SVGAGI. CDR3 length equals 13 residues. V shed 3 bases and J shed 2 bases, with 7 bases lying between them. The chain's CDR3 is CASSYGPQETQYF. The CDR3 nucleotides are TGTGCCAGCAGTTATGGGCCTCAAGAGACCCAGTACTTC.

The chain employs TRBV5-6 and TRBJ2-7; 9 positions agree with TRBD1. V lost 0 bases, J lost 3 bases, and 4 bases stayed unmatched. The CDR3 extends over 15 amino acids. The V gene's germline CDR1 is SGHDT and CDR2 YYEEEE. The CDR3 region is CASSLVGQGIYEQYF. CDR3 nucleotides: TGTGCCAGCAGCTTGGTAGGACAGGGGATCTACGAGCAGTACTTC. The full variable domain, completed using reference TRBV5-6 and TRBJ2-7, is DAGVTQSPTHLIKTRGQQVTLRCSPKSGHDTVSWYQQALGQGPQFIFQYYEEEERQRGNFPDRFSGHQFPNYSSELNVNALLLGDSALYLCASSLVGQGIYEQYFGPGTRLTVT.

The chain couples TRBV9 to TRBJ1-4, with 9 bases identical to TRBD1. CDR3 size: 15 residues. Germline CDR1 is SGDLS and CDR2 is YYNGEE. The junction had 6 bases not matched to a gene; V was cut back by 3 bases and J by 6 bases. CDR3 residues: CASSGTGESYEKLFF. Written as DNA, the CDR3 is TGTGCCAGCAGCGGGACAGGGGAGTCCTATGAAAAACTGTTTTTT. Filled out from reference TRBV9 and TRBJ1-4, the complete variable domain reads DSGVTQTPKHLITATGQRVTLRCSPRSGDLSVYWYQQSLDQGLQFLIQYYNGEERAKGNILERFSAQQFPDLHSELNLSSLELGDSALYFCASSGTGESYEKLFFGSGTQLSVL.

CDR3: CASSAGGGPYEQYF. The DNA for the CDR3 is TGTGCCAGCAGCGCAGGGGGCGGCCCCTACGAGCAGTACTTC. The chain is built from TRBV9 and TRBJ2-7, with 8 bases lining up with TRBD1. Germline assignment: CDR1 SGDLS and CDR2 YYNGEE. V was pared by 3 bases and J by 2 bases, with 4 bases of the junction left unmatched. This CDR3 is 14 amino acids long.

The chain uses TRBV9 and TRBJ2-1; D not certain. Germline V gene data show CDR1 as SGDLS and CDR2 as YYNGEE. The length of the CDR3 is 13 residues. Trimming stripped 1 base from V and 5 bases from J, with 7 bases between. CDR3 residues: CASSVHEDNEQFF. CDR3 coding DNA: TGTGCCAGCAGCGTACATGAGGACAATGAGCAGTTCTTC.

The chain combines TRBV28 with TRBJ2-7; the match to TRBD2 covers 9 bases. The germline CDR1 and CDR2 sequences are MDHEN and SYDVKM. V dropped 6 bases and J dropped 4; count of bases not matched to a gene: 7. The CDR3 runs 14 residues. The CDR3 coding sequence is TGTGCCAGCAGACCAGCGGGAGGAGGTTACGAGCAGTACTTC. Translation gives CASRPAGGGYEQYF.

The J gene is TRBJ1-1, the V gene TRBV29-1; 7 bases are a match to TRBD1. The junction had 11 bases not matched to a gene; V was cut back by 7 bases and J by 0 bases. Germline assignment: CDR1 SQVTM and CDR2 ANQGSEA. The CDR3 totals 15 residues. This chain's CDR3 is CSALPGTDLNTEAFF. CDR3 coding DNA: TGCAGCGCCCTCCCCGGGACAGACCTGAACACTGAAGCTTTCTTT.